This TCR beta chain was documented in a study of regulatory T cells in long-lasting Graves disease. CDR3-region Arm-PCR and iRepertoire HTBI primers produced the TCR beta libraries. Via MiXCR, TCRdb re-called the multiplex PCR reads, giving one row per CDR3 protein. The data hold 550,000 to 700,000 distinct CDR3 sequences, with about 16% observed a single time. Trimming took 3 bases from V and 2 from J, leaving 13 bases between them. The germline V gene has CDR1 MDHEN and CDR2 SYDVKM. The CDR3 has 15 residues. This clonotype occurred many times. Its antigen is unidentified. Regarding the study as a whole: There were preferences for TRBV28, TRBJ1-2 and TRBJ2-5 in persistent disease.

The sample's time point: newly diagnosed GD, antithyroid drugs for less than 3 months. The TCR library was prepared using RNA isolated from PBMCs. As collected, the peripheral blood samples measured 7.5 to 9 milliliters each and went into EDTA tubes. These data were also reused for a study on T cells in Graves' hyperthyroidism and ophthalmopathy. That investigation notes: A 13 V-J signature model discriminated ophthalmopathy versus stable hyperthyroidism.

This chain links TRBV28 with TRBJ1-1; the D gene is possibly TRBD1 (5 bases). This TCR was recovered from a man in his late teens or twenties with Graves disease. The sequences come from peripheral blood mononuclear cells (PBMCs), collected at new diagnosis, from a patient treated with antithyroid drugs. CDR3 coding DNA: TGTGCCAGCAGTTTGGGGGAAAGTGCCAACACTGAAGCTTTCTTT. Protein sequence: CASSLGESANTEAFF.